The clone carrying this TCR beta chain was seen just once. Antigen: not known. The data derive from a study of cytomegalovirus exposure and HLA in healthy donors. Study context: Findings of an earlier analysis included around 100 million unique TCR beta sequences from some 190 million T cells.

The V gene lost 2 bases and the J gene lost 5 bases, with 9 bases spanning the gap. Per the germline V gene, CDR1 is MNHEY and CDR2 is SVGAGI. CDR3 length equals 14 residues. Study results and caveats: Researchers left out some V segments, among them TRBV6-2 and TRBV6-3, as indistinguishable. The authors confirmed in vitro that a few CMV-associated chains were specific for CMV antigens. According to the study, 160 or so TCR beta chains were cytomegalovirus-associated.

PCR used 60 Vbeta primers and 13 Jbeta primers. Profiled with immunoSEQ multiplex PCR; TCRdb holds only in-frame clones, not every one. The sample has 200,000 to 250,000 clones; approximately 82% are singletons. The chain employs TRBV6-5 and TRBJ1-4; no reliable D call. This TCR was sampled from a young man in good health and CMV-seronegative. Sample: PBMCs. CDR3 region: CASSYGQLNEKLFF. CDR3 in DNA: TGTGCCAGCAGTTACGGGCAGCTCAATGAAAAACTGTTTTTT.